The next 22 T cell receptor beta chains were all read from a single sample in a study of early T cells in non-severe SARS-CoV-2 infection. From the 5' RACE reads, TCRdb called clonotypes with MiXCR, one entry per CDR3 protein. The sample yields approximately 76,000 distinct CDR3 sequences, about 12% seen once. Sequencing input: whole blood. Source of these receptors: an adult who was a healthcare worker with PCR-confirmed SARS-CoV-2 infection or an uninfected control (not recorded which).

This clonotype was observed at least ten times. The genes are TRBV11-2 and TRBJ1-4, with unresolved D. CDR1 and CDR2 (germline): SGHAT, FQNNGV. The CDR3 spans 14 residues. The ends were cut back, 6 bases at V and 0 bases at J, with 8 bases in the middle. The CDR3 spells CASSDIATNEKLFF. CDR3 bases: TGTGCCAGCAGTGACATTGCAACTAATGAAAAACTGTTTTTT.

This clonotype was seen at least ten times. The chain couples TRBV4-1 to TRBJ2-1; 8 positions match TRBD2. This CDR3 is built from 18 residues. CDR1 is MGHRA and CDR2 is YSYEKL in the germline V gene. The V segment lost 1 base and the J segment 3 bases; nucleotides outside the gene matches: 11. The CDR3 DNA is TGCGCCAGCAGCCAAGCTTCATCCGGGACTAGGTTCTACAATGAGCAGTTCTTC. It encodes CASSQASSGTRFYNEQFF.

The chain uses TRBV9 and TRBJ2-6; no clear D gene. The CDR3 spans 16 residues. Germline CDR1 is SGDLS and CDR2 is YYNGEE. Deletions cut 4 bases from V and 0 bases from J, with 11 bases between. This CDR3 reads CASSPRTGSGANVLTF. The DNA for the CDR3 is TGTGCCAGCAGCCCCCGGACGGGCTCTGGGGCCAACGTCCTGACTTTC.

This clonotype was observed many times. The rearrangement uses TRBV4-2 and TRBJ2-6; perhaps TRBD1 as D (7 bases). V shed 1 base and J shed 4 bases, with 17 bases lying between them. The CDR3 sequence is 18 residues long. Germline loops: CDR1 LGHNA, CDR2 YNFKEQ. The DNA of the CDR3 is TGTGCCAGCAGCCAAGCGGAGGGGGCGGTGAGAGGGGCCAACGTCCTGACTTTC. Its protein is CASSQAEGAVRGANVLTF.

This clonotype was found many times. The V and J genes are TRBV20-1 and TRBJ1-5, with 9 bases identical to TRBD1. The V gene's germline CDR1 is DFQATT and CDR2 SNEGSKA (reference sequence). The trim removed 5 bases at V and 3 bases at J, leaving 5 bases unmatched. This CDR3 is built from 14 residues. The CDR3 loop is CSAVQGADNQPQHF. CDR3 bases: TGCAGTGCTGTACAGGGGGCCGACAATCAGCCCCAGCATTTT.

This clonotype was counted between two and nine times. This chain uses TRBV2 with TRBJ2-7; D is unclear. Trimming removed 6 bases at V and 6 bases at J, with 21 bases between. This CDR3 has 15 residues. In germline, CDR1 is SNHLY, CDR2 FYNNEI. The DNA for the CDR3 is TGTGCCAGCAGCGACTCCGGGCCACTAACTGGCGAGCAGTACTTC. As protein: CASSDSGPLTGEQYF. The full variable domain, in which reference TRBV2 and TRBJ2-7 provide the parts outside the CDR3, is EPEVTQTPSHQVTQMGQEVILRCVPISNHLYFYWYRQILGQKVEFLVSFYNNEISEKSEIFDDQFSVERPDGSNFTLKIRSTKLEDSAMYFCASSDSGPLTGEQYFGPGTRLTVT.

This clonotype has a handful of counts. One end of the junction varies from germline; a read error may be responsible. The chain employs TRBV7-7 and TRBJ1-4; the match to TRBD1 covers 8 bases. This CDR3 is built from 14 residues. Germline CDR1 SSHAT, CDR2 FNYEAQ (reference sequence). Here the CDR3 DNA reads TGTGCTAGCAGCCCCGGGACAGGCGGTGAAAAACTGTTTTTT. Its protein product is CASSPGTGGEKLFF.

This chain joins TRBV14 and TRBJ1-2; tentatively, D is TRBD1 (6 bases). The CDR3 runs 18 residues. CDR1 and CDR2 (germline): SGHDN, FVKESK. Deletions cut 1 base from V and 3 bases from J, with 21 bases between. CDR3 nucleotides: TGTGCCAGCAGCCAAGCTCACTTCCCGGGGGCAACACACTATGGCTACACCTTC. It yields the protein CASSQAHFPGATHYGYTF.

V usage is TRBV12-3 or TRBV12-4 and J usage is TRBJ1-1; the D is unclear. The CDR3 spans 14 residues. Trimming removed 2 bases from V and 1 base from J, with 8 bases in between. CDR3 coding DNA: TGTGCCAGCAGTTTAATGGGCCGGAACACTGAAGCTTTCTTT. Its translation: CASSLMGRNTEAFF.

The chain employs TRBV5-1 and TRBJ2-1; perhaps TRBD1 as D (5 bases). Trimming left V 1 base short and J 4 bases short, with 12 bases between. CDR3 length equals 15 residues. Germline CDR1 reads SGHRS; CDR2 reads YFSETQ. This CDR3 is CASSLQGGEYNEQFF. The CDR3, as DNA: TGCGCCAGCAGCTTGCAGGGTGGTGAGTACAATGAGCAGTTCTTC.

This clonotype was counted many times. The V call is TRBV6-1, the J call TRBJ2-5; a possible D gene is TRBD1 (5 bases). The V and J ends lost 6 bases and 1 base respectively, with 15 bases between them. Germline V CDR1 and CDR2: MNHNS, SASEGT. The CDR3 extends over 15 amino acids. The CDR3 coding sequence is TGTGCCAGCAGGAATGGGGCGACCGTCCAAGAGACCCAGTACTTC. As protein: CASRNGATVQETQYF.

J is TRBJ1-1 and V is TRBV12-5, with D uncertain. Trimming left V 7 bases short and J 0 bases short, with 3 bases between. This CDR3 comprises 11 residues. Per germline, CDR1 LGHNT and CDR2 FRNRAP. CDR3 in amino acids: CASAVNTEAFF. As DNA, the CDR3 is TGTGCTAGTGCGGTGAACACTGAAGCTTTCTTT.

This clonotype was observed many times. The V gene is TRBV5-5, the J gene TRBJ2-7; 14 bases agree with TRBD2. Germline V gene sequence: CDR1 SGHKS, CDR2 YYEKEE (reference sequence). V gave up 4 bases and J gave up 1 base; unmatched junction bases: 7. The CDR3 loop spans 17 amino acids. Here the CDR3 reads CASSEGLAGEGSYEQYF. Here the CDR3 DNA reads TGTGCCAGCAGCGAGGGACTAGCGGGAGAAGGGTCCTACGAGCAGTACTTC.

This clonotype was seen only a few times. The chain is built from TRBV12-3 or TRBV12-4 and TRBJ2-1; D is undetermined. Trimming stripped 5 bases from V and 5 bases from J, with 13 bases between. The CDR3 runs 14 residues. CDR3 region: CASSPPPQHNEQFF. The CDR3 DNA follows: TGTGCCAGCAGTCCCCCCCCACAGCACAATGAGCAGTTCTTC.

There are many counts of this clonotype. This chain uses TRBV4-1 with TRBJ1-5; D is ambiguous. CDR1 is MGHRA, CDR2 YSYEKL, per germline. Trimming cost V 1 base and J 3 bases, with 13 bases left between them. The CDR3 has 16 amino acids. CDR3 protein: CASSQVPGMPNQPQHF. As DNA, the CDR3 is TGCGCCAGCAGCCAAGTCCCGGGTATGCCCAATCAGCCCCAGCATTTT.

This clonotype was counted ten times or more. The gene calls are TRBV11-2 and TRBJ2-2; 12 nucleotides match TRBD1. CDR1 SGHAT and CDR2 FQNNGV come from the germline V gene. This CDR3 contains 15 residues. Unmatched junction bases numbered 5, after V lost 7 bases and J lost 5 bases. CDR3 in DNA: TGTGCCAGCACCTTGGGACAGGGGGCGACCGGGGAGCTGTTTTTT. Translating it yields CASTLGQGATGELFF.

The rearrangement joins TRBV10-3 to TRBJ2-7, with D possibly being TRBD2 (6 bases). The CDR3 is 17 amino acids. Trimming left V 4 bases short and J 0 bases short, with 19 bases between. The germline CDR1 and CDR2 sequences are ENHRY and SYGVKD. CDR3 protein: CAISATLGLQSSYEQYF. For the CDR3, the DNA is TGTGCCATCAGTGCCACCCTGGGACTCCAAAGCTCCTACGAGCAGTACTTC.

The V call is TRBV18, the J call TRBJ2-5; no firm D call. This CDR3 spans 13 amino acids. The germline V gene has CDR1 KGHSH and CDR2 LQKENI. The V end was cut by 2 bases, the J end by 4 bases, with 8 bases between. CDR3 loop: CASSPDRRETQYF. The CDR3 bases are TGTGCCAGCTCACCAGACCGTCGAGAGACCCAGTACTTC. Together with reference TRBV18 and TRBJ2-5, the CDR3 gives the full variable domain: NAGVMQNPRHLVRRRGQEARLRCSPMKGHSHVYWYRQLPEEGLKFMVYLQKENIIDESGMPKERFSAEFPKEGPSILRIQQVVRGDSAAYFCASSPDRRETQYFGPGTRLLVL.

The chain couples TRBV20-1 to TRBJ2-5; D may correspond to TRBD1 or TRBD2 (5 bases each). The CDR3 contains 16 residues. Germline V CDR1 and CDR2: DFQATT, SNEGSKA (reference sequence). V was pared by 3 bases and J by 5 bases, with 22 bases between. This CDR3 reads CSARPTNTGRYETQYF. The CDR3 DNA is TGCAGTGCTAGGCCGACTAACACAGGACGGTATGAGACCCAGTACTTC.

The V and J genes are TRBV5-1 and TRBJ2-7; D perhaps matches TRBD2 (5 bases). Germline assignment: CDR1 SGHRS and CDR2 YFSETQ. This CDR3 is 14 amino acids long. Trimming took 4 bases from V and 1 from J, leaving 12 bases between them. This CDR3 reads CASSPREGSYEQYF. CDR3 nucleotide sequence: TGCGCCAGCAGCCCGAGGGAAGGGTCCTACGAGCAGTACTTC.

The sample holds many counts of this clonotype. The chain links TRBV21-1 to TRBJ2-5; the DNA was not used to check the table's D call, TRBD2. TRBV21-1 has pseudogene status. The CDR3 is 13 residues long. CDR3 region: CASSNGPQETQYF. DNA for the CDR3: TGTGCCAGCAGCAACGGCCCCCAAGAGACCCAGTACTTC.

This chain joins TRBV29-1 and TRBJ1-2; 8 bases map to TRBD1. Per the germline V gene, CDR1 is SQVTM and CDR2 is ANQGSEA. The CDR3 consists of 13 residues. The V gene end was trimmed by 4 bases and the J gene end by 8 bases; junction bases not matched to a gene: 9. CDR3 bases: TGCAGCGTTGTGAGGGGACAGGCCCTGGGCTACACCTTC. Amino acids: CSVVRGQALGYTF.